One sample yielded the 28 T cell receptor beta chains listed below, sequenced in a study of blood T cell repertoires in COVID-19 (dated by TCRdb to 2019 to 2021). The library came from the immunoSEQ multiplex PCR assay. The clones in this table, taken by TCRdb from immuneACCESS, are in-frame only. Not every clone is retained; where verified, under half of the shortfall comes from an unresolved V gene, and the cause of the rest is unknown. The sample table records over 70,000 clones; more than 80% of these occur just once. Jointly, the top ten make up over 9% of the sample. Input material: peripheral blood. These receptors were collected from a woman in her 70s with acute or convalescent COVID-19.

This chain joins TRBV6-5 and TRBJ2-7, with D possibly matching TRBD1 (5 bases). The CDR3 totals 14 residues. Germline CDR1 and CDR2: MNHEY and SVGAGI. Between the trimmed V and J ends, which lost 5 bases and 5 bases, there was a span of 16 bases. CDR3 in amino acids: CASSPQGRVDEQYF. For the CDR3, the DNA is TGTGCCAGCAGTCCTCAGGGTCGAGTGGACGAGCAGTACTTC.

V and J are TRBV18 and TRBJ2-7; the D is unclear. The CDR3 is 14 residues long. V dropped 3 bases and J dropped 0 bases, with 9 bases sitting between them. The germline V gene encodes CDR1 KGHSH and CDR2 LQKENI. The CDR3 DNA sequence: TGTGCCAGCTCACCTACGACTCTCTCCTACGAGCAGTACTTC. It encodes CASSPTTLSYEQYF.

A word on this clone: The sample has other DNA sequences that encode this CDR3 too. The rearrangement uses TRBV6-5 and TRBJ2-7; TRBD1 agrees at 9 bases. J lost 0 bases, V lost 0 bases, and 3 bases had no gene match. The CDR3 has 16 residues. Germline assignment: CDR1 MNHEY and CDR2 SVGAGI. CDR3 nucleotide sequence: TGTGCCAGCAGTTACTCCCGGACAGGGGACTCCTACGAGCAGTACTTC. Translating gives CASSYSRTGDSYEQYF.

The chain employs TRBV6-1 and TRBJ2-7, with 11 bases matching TRBD2. The V segment lost 2 bases and the J segment 0 bases; nucleotides outside the gene matches: 6. Germline values: CDR1 MNHNS, CDR2 SASEGT. This CDR3 has 17 amino acids. The chain's CDR3 is CASSEIPGLAASYEQYF. The CDR3 coding sequence is TGTGCCAGCAGTGAAATACCGGGACTAGCGGCCTCCTACGAGCAGTACTTC.

The gene calls are TRBV5-8 and TRBJ1-5; D may be TRBD1 (6 bases). The CDR3 totals 15 residues. Germline values: CDR1 SGHTS, CDR2 YDEGEE. V was pared by 4 bases and J by 0 bases, with 11 bases between. CDR3 sequence: CASSAQGYSNQPQHF. The CDR3 bases are TGTGCCAGCAGCGCCCAGGGGTATAGCAATCAGCCCCAGCATTTT.

V and J are TRBV19 and TRBJ2-7; D unclear. Germline CDR1 LNHDA, CDR2 SQIVND (reference sequence). The V end lost 5 bases, the J end lost 0 bases, and 11 bases lay between the germline ends. CDR3 length: 14 residues. The CDR3: CASSPTSFSYEQYF. CDR3 nucleotide sequence: TGTGCCAGTAGTCCCACATCCTTCTCCTACGAGCAGTACTTC.

The chain combines TRBV19 with TRBJ2-6; 12 nucleotides line up with TRBD2. The germline V gene encodes CDR1 LNHDA and CDR2 SQIVND (reference sequence). CDR3 length: 18 amino acids. Trimming took 6 bases from V and 2 from J; bases not matched to a gene: 8. Here the CDR3 DNA reads TGTGCCAGTAGCCGACTAGCGGGGGCCGGGGCTGGGGCCAACGTCCTGACTTTC. Protein product: CASSRLAGAGAGANVLTF.

This chain links TRBV9 with TRBJ2-1; D may be TRBD1 (5 bases). This CDR3 has 16 amino acids. Per germline, CDR1 SGDLS and CDR2 YYNGEE. V was cut by 4 bases and J by 3 bases, with 17 bases left in between. The CDR3: CASSSQVSRGYNEQFF. The CDR3, as DNA: TGTGCCAGCAGCTCCCAGGTTAGTAGGGGCTACAATGAGCAGTTCTTC.

The rearrangement uses TRBV19 and TRBJ1-1; the D is unclear. Germline V gene data show CDR1 as LNHDA and CDR2 as SQIVND (reference sequence). The CDR3 is made up of 13 amino acids. Trimming stripped 6 bases from V and 1 base from J, with 9 bases between. The CDR3 is CASSPLRNTEAFF. DNA for the CDR3: TGTGCCAGTAGCCCGTTGAGGAACACTGAAGCTTTCTTT.

The chain joins TRBV29-1 to TRBJ2-3; 11 nucleotides agree with TRBD1. Looked up from germline, CDR1 is SQVTM and CDR2 is ANQGSEA. The CDR3 runs 18 residues. The V segment lost 5 bases and the J segment 5 bases; nucleotides outside the gene matches: 18. As DNA, the CDR3 is TGCAGCGTTTTTTTAGGGTCCGCGGGACAGGGGGAGGTAGATACGCAGTATTTT. Its translation is CSVFLGSAGQGEVDTQYF.

This clone was recorded only once. This chain uses TRBV7-2 with TRBJ2-5; TRBD2 aligns across 9 bases. The CDR3 extends over 17 amino acids. Germline CDR1 SGHTA, CDR2 FQGNSA. With V trimmed by 4 bases and J by 2 bases, 11 bases remained unmatched. The CDR3 DNA reads TGTGCCAGCAGCTCAGGGCGCAGGCTAGCGGGGCAAGAGACCCAGTACTTC. Translating gives CASSSGRRLAGQETQYF.

This clone came up once. The chain carries TRBV2 and TRBJ1-5, with 9 bases lining up with TRBD1. Germline CDR1 SNHLY, CDR2 FYNNEI. V lost 4 bases and J lost 4; bases outside the gene matches: 5. CDR3 length: 15 residues. CDR3 protein: CASSAGTGLNQPQHF. The CDR3 DNA follows: TGTGCCAGCAGTGCCGGGACAGGGTTGAATCAGCCCCAGCATTTT.

This chain connects TRBV4-2 to TRBJ2-3; 9 bases are shared with TRBD1. With 0 bases clipped from V and 11 bases from J, the junction kept 6 bases outside the gene matches. Germline lookup yields CDR1 LGHNA and CDR2 YNFKEQ. The CDR3 totals 14 residues. CDR3 region: CASSQDRVGQGQYF. The DNA for the CDR3 is TGTGCCAGCAGCCAAGATCGTGTGGGACAGGGGCAGTATTTT.

This clone was counted once. The chain employs TRBV2 and TRBJ2-3; 10 nucleotides match TRBD1. This CDR3 has 15 amino acids. The trim removed 5 bases at V and 2 bases at J, leaving 4 bases unmatched. Germline V gives CDR1 SNHLY, CDR2 FYNNEI. The CDR3 region is CASSWGQGNTDTQYF. CDR3 bases: TGTGCCAGCAGTTGGGGACAGGGGAACACAGATACGCAGTATTTT.

V and J are TRBV6-5 and TRBJ1-2; 7 nucleotides align to TRBD1. Per germline, CDR1 MNHEY and CDR2 SVGAGI. V lost 8 bases and J lost 2; bases outside the gene matches: 5. CDR3 length: 13 amino acids. The CDR3 reads CASAGQFNYGYTF. The CDR3 DNA sequence: TGTGCCAGCGCGGGACAGTTCAACTATGGCTACACCTTC.

In this sample, this clone turned up once. The J gene is TRBJ2-1, the V gene TRBV2; a weak D match, TRBD2 (5 bases). V was cut by 6 bases and J by 2 bases, with 11 bases left in between. CDR1 is SNHLY and CDR2 is FYNNEI in the germline V gene. The CDR3 contains 14 residues. The CDR3 protein is CASRQSGAYNEQFF. The CDR3 nucleotides read TGTGCCAGCAGGCAAAGCGGAGCCTACAATGAGCAGTTCTTC.

The rearrangement joins TRBV7-3 to TRBJ2-2; no clear D. V shed 2 bases and J shed 4 bases, with 11 bases lying between them. The germline CDR1 and CDR2 sequences are SGHTA and FQGTGA. There are 15 residues in the CDR3. The DNA of the CDR3 is TGTGCCAGCAGCTTATGGGCAGACCTCACCGGGGAGCTGTTTTTT. Encoded protein: CASSLWADLTGELFF. Using reference TRBV7-3 and TRBJ2-2 for the parts outside the CDR3, the full variable domain is GAGVSQTPSNKVTEKGKYVELRCDPISGHTALYWYRQSLGQGPEFLIYFQGTGAADDSGLPNDRFFAVRPEGSVSTLKIQRTERGDSAVYLCASSLWADLTGELFFGEGSRLTVL.

This clone was observed once. The rearrangement joins TRBV11-1 to TRBJ2-5, with 8 nucleotides matching TRBD2. The CDR3 contains 15 residues. Germline CDR1 reads SGHAT; CDR2 reads FQDESV (reference sequence). Losses at the gene ends were 5 bases for V and 2 bases for J; bases not matched to a gene: 7. CDR3 region: CASSVRGGIQETQYF. The CDR3 nucleotides are TGTGCCAGCAGCGTCCGGGGGGGGATTCAAGAGACCCAGTACTTC.

The sample holds a few counts of this clone. CDR3 residues: CASSYSPSAYEQYF. As DNA, the CDR3 is TGTGCCAGCAGTTACTCGCCTAGCGCTTACGAGCAGTACTTC. V is TRBV6-5 and J is TRBJ2-7; maybe TRBD2 (6 bases). V lost 0 bases and J lost 4, with 10 bases in between. CDR3 length: 14 residues. CDR1 is MNHEY and CDR2 is SVGAGI in the germline V gene.

The chain links TRBV6-5 to TRBJ2-1; 9 bases line up with TRBD2. V was pared by 4 bases and J by 7 bases, with 8 bases of the junction left unmatched. Germline CDR1 reads MNHEY; CDR2 reads SVGAGI. The CDR3 extends over 15 amino acids. CDR3 loop: CASSLGGRVGNEQFF. As DNA, the CDR3 is TGTGCCAGCAGTTTAGGCGGGAGGGTAGGGAATGAGCAGTTCTTC.

The chain uses TRBV15 and TRBJ1-1; no clear D. Trimming removed 0 bases from V and 5 bases from J, with 10 bases in between. The germline V gene encodes CDR1 LNHNV and CDR2 YYDKDF (reference sequence). The CDR3 has 14 amino acids. Here the CDR3 DNA reads TGTGCCACCAGCAGAGATCAGGTCACAACTGAAGCTTTCTTT. It encodes CATSRDQVTTEAFF.

The V and J genes are TRBV19 and TRBJ1-1; D perhaps matches TRBD1 (5 bases). Germline lookup yields CDR1 LNHDA and CDR2 SQIVND (reference sequence). Trimming removed 3 bases from V and 1 base from J, with 9 bases in between. This CDR3 is built from 14 residues. The CDR3 here is CASSIGGSNTEAFF. CDR3 coding DNA: TGTGCCAGTAGTATCGGGGGATCGAACACTGAAGCTTTCTTT.

V usage is TRBV5-1 and J usage is TRBJ2-7; 7 positions agree with TRBD1. The CDR3 spans 15 residues. Germline-derived CDR1 and CDR2 are SGHRS and YFSETQ. Unmatched junction bases numbered 13, after V lost 3 bases and J lost 7 bases. The CDR3 here is CASSSTGSLLREQYF. CDR3 nucleotide sequence: TGCGCCAGCAGCTCGACAGGGAGCCTTTTGCGGGAGCAGTACTTC.

This clone was observed once. The CDR3 nucleotides are TGCAGTGGGACCTCGACAGGGGAAGCTTTCTTT. Translating it yields CSGTSTGEAFF. The J gene is TRBJ1-1, the V gene TRBV20-1, with 7 bases that match TRBD1. Losses at the gene ends were 7 bases for V and 8 bases for J; bases not matched to a gene: 7. Germline CDR1 and CDR2: DFQATT and SNEGSKA (reference sequence). This CDR3 contains 11 residues.

This clone was seen only a few times. The chain employs TRBV2 and TRBJ1-5; D gene uncertain. From germline, CDR1 is SNHLY and CDR2 FYNNEI. V was cut by 7 bases and J by 2 bases, with 6 bases left in between. This CDR3 comprises 12 residues. The DNA for the CDR3 is TGTGCCAGCACCACAGGCAATCAGCCCCAGCATTTT. As protein: CASTTGNQPQHF.

This clone turned up a few times. The chain is built from TRBV6-6 and TRBJ2-7, with 9 bases lining up with TRBD2. V was pared by 2 bases and J by 4 bases, with 3 bases of the junction left unmatched. The CDR3 sequence is 14 residues long. Germline assignment: CDR1 MNHNY and CDR2 SVGAGI (reference sequence). In DNA, the CDR3 is TGTGCCAGCAGTTACGCGGGAGGGGTATACGAGCAGTACTTC. It translates to CASSYAGGVYEQYF.

CDR3 sequence (DNA): TGTGCCAGCAGTGAACAGGGTGGCTACACCTTC. This gives the protein CASSEQGGYTF. The chain combines TRBV6-1 with TRBJ1-2; tentative D call: TRBD1 (5 bases). This CDR3 comprises 11 residues. Germline assignment: CDR1 MNHNS and CDR2 SASEGT. Trimming removed 2 bases at V and 7 bases at J, with 5 bases between.

The chain joins TRBV11-1 to TRBJ2-5; D unclear. Per the germline V gene, CDR1 is SGHAT and CDR2 is FQDESV (reference sequence). V shed 4 bases and J shed 7 bases, with 10 bases lying between them. The CDR3 sequence is 12 residues long. CDR3 DNA sequence: TGTGCCAGCAGCTACGTACAGCCGACCCAGTACTTC. It codes for CASSYVQPTQYF.